This TCR beta chain was sequenced for a study of cytotoxic CD8 clonotypes in ibrutinib-treated CLL. TCR beta libraries used roughly 1.9 micrograms of DNA from cryopreserved PBMCs. This CDR3 is built from 13 residues. The V end lost 3 bases, the J end lost 7 bases, and 13 bases lay between the germline ends. Germline V gene lookup returns CDR1 SGHDT and CDR2 YYEEEE. TCRdb's copy holds only in-frame clones and misses some; the assay was immunoSEQ multiplex PCR. This table holds about 270,000 clones, 76% found once. Study-wide points: The study found clonality rose at ibrutinib response, then fell toward baseline at progression. Against age-matched healthy donors, baseline clonality ran higher and tracked circulating CD8+ T-cell counts. Sample timing was unmatched between remission and later-progressing patients; lymph nodes unstudied.

With respect to this clone: Its antigen remains unknown.

The chain has TRBV5-6 and TRBJ1-1; a possible D gene is TRBD1 (6 bases). Source: PBMCs, taken at disease progression, from a patient treated with ibrutinib. The sequence derives from a human donor with chronic lymphocytic leukemia. CDR3 region: CASSSDRRGEAFF. The DNA for the CDR3 is TGTGCCAGCAGCTCCGACAGGAGAGGTGAAGCTTTCTTT.